The rows below give T cell receptor beta chains drawn from one sample of a study of control samples from healthy donors and cancer patients. Assay: immunoSEQ multiplex PCR; the TCRdb copy retains only in-frame clones and omits some. Counted here are approximately 150,000 clones, roughly 89% occurring once; the ten biggest clones make up roughly 7.8%. Specimen: PBMCs. Source of these receptors: a man in his fifties or sixties with head and neck cancer. Both conserved end residues are part of each CDR3. The D gene is left open where the match is weak. Expanded clones are given a class, and other clones once, few, many or no size at all.

V: TRBV7-9; size: NA; J: TRBJ2-2; D: NA; CDR3: CASSPGQSNTGELFF; DNA: TGTGCCAGCAGCCCCGGACAGTCGAACACCGGGGAGCTGTTTTTT
V: TRBV4-1; size: few; J: TRBJ2-7; D: NA; CDR3: CASSQVDYPPSYEQYF; DNA: TGCGCCAGCAGCCAAGTGGACTATCCACCCTCCTACGAGCAGTACTTC
V: TRBV9; size: NA; J: TRBJ2-3; D: NA; CDR3: CASSVGGAETDTQYF; DNA: TGTGCCAGCAGCGTAGGGGGGGCAGAAACAGATACGCAGTATTTT
V: TRBV6-5; size: NA; J: TRBJ1-1; D: TRBD1; CDR3: CASSKRDRPTFF; DNA: TGTGCCAGCAGTAAGAGGGACAGACCGACTTTCTTT
V: TRBV10-3; size: NA; J: TRBJ1-5; D: NA; CDR3: CAISETGSGQPQHF; DNA: TGTGCCATCAGTGAGACAGGGTCAGGTCAGCCCCAGCATTTT
V: TRBV5-1; size: NA; J: TRBJ2-5; D: NA; CDR3: CASSSFLGSGETQYF; DNA: TGCGCCAGCAGCTCCTTTCTAGGGTCGGGAGAGACCCAGTACTTC
V: TRBV11-1; size: NA; J: TRBJ2-1; D: TRBD2; CDR3: CASSSAGNEQFF; DNA: TGTGCCAGCAGCTCAGCGGGGAATGAGCAGTTCTTC
V: TRBV2; size: NA; J: TRBJ2-2; D: NA; CDR3: CASSEPKDQTNTGELFF; DNA: TGTGCCAGCAGTGAACCAAAGGATCAAACGAACACCGGGGAGCTGTTTTTT
V: TRBV18; size: NA; J: TRBJ1-6; D: NA; CDR3: CASSSSFQVDSPLHF; DNA: TGTGCCAGCTCATCCTCTTTCCAGGTGGATTCACCCCTCCACTTT
V: TRBV19; size: NA; J: TRBJ2-7; D: NA; CDR3: CASMGPGYYEQYF; DNA: TGTGCCAGTATGGGGCCAGGGTATTACGAGCAGTACTTC
V: TRBV30; size: NA; J: TRBJ2-1; D: NA; CDR3: CAWNEAGLSNEQFF; DNA: TGTGCCTGGAACGAGGCGGGCCTTAGCAATGAGCAGTTCTTC
V: TRBV24-1; size: NA; J: TRBJ2-1; D: TRBD2; CDR3: CATSYITQRGFNEQFF; DNA: TGTGCCACCAGTTATATTACCCAGCGGGGGTTTAATGAGCAGTTCTTC
V: TRBV6-1; size: NA; J: TRBJ2-1; D: NA; CDR3: CASSERNERNEQFF; DNA: TGTGCCAGCAGTGAACGTAACGAGAGGAATGAGCAGTTCTTC
V: TRBV28; size: NA; J: TRBJ1-5; D: TRBD1; CDR3: CASSSWDRESQPQHF; DNA: TGTGCCAGCAGTTCATGGGACAGAGAATCCCAGCCCCAGCATTTT
V: TRBV28; size: NA; J: TRBJ1-2; D: TRBD1; CDR3: CASSQPTGTGYGYTF; DNA: TGTGCCAGCAGTCAACCTACCGGGACAGGCTATGGCTACACCTTC
V: TRBV5-4; size: NA; J: TRBJ2-1; D: TRBD1; CDR3: CASSFGQVSYNEQFF; DNA: TGTGCCAGCAGCTTTGGACAGGTCTCCTACAATGAGCAGTTCTTC
V: TRBV18; size: NA; J: TRBJ1-6; D: NA; CDR3: CASSSGQGGNSPLHF; DNA: TGTGCCAGCTCGTCCGGCCAGGGTGGTAATTCACCCCTCCACTTT
V: TRBV6-4; size: once; J: TRBJ2-3; D: NA; CDR3: CASSLRQGGSTDTQYF; DNA: TGTGCCAGCAGCCTAAGACAGGGAGGGAGCACAGATACGCAGTATTTT
V: TRBV4-2; size: few; J: TRBJ2-7; D: TRBD2; CDR3: CASSPLGTSGPYEQYF; DNA: TGTGCCAGCAGTCCCCTAGGGACTAGCGGCCCCTACGAGCAGTACTTC
V: TRBV28; size: NA; J: TRBJ1-1; D: NA; CDR3: CASSSETNTEAFF; DNA: TGTGCCAGCAGTTCGGAGACGAACACTGAAGCTTTCTTT
V: TRBV6-6; size: NA; J: TRBJ2-3; D: NA; CDR3: CASSSRHPDTQYF; DNA: TGTGCCAGCAGCTCTAGACATCCAGATACGCAGTATTTT
V: TRBV19; size: NA; J: TRBJ2-1; D: NA; CDR3: CASSIVLRNEQFF; DNA: TGTGCCAGTAGTATAGTACTGCGCAATGAGCAGTTCTTC
V: TRBV6-6; size: NA; J: TRBJ1-2; D: TRBD1; CDR3: CASAGTGYGYTF; DNA: TGTGCCAGCGCTGGGACAGGCTATGGCTACACCTTC
V: TRBV3-1/TRBV3-2; size: NA; J: TRBJ1-1; D: NA; CDR3: CASSQAFPSSEAFF; DNA: TGTGCCAGCAGCCAAGCGTTTCCCAGCAGTGAAGCTTTCTTT
V: TRBV11-2; size: NA; J: TRBJ2-7; D: NA; CDR3: CASSLGLRVSYEQYF; DNA: TGTGCCAGCAGCTTAGGTCTCCGTGTATCCTACGAGCAGTACTTC
V: TRBV6-5; size: NA; J: TRBJ2-5; D: NA; CDR3: CASSLSRAPQETQYF; DNA: TGTGCCAGCAGCTTGTCTAGGGCCCCCCAAGAGACCCAGTACTTC
V: TRBV19; size: NA; J: TRBJ1-5; D: NA; CDR3: CASRPHPRAREPQHF; DNA: TGTGCCAGTAGACCACACCCCCGGGCCCGTGAGCCCCAGCATTTT
V: TRBV21-1; size: NA; J: TRBJ1-5; D: NA; CDR3: CASSKTGPLYSNQPQHF; DNA: TGTGCCAGCAGCAAGACAGGGCCGCTTTATAGCAATCAGCCCCAGCATTTT
V: TRBV6-5; size: NA; J: TRBJ2-7; D: NA; CDR3: CASSPNFYEQYF; DNA: TGTGCCAGCAGCCCCAATTTCTACGAGCAGTACTTC
V: TRBV6-2/TRBV6-3; size: NA; J: TRBJ2-2; D: NA; CDR3: CASSSRLVYTGELFF; DNA: TGTGCCAGCAGTTCTCGCTTAGTATACACCGGGGAGCTGTTTTTT
V: TRBV29-1; size: NA; J: TRBJ2-7; D: NA; CDR3: CSVLVPHDRTYEQYF; DNA: TGCAGCGTTTTGGTTCCCCATGACAGAACCTACGAGCAGTACTTC
V: TRBV18; size: NA; J: TRBJ2-1; D: NA; CDR3: CASSPQGETYNEQFF; DNA: TGTGCCAGCTCACCACAAGGGGAGACCTACAATGAGCAGTTCTTC
V: TRBV29-1; size: few; J: TRBJ1-5; D: NA; CDR3: CSVGSGNQPQHF; DNA: TGCAGCGTCGGCAGCGGCAATCAGCCCCAGCATTTT
V: TRBV3-1/TRBV3-2; size: NA; J: TRBJ2-5; D: NA; CDR3: CASSQVTQTQYF; DNA: TGTGCCAGCAGCCAAGTCACGCAGACCCAGTACTTC
V: TRBV28; size: NA; J: TRBJ1-4; D: TRBD1; CDR3: CASSLLPPGQGASTNEKLFF; DNA: TGTGCCAGCAGTTTATTGCCACCGGGACAGGGAGCATCAACTAATGAAAAACTGTTTTTT
V: TRBV6-5; size: NA; J: TRBJ2-7; D: NA; CDR3: CASTTGSREQYF; DNA: TGTGCCAGCACCACAGGGTCTCGAGAGCAGTACTTC
V: TRBV18; size: NA; J: TRBJ2-5; D: TRBD1; CDR3: CASSRGQGGETQYF; DNA: TGTGCCAGCTCACGGGGACAGGGTGGCGAGACCCAGTACTTC
V: TRBV28; size: once; J: TRBJ1-2; D: TRBD1; CDR3: CASSFRTGGGYTF; DNA: TGTGCCAGCAGTTTCCGGACAGGAGGTGGCTACACCTTC
V: TRBV27; size: once; J: TRBJ2-1; D: NA; CDR3: CASSYSGVEQFF; DNA: TGTGCCAGCAGTTACTCGGGGGTTGAGCAGTTCTTC
V: TRBV30; size: NA; J: TRBJ2-5; D: NA; CDR3: CAWSGGVGGDQYF; DNA: TGTGCCTGGAGTGGGGGAGTGGGGGGTGACCAGTACTTC
V: TRBV19; size: NA; J: TRBJ2-1; D: TRBD2; CDR3: CASSRTGTSGDNEQFF; DNA: TGTGCCAGTAGTAGAACCGGGACTAGCGGGGACAATGAGCAGTTCTTC
V: TRBV5-4; size: NA; J: TRBJ2-7; D: TRBD2; CDR3: CASSQAGTAAYEQYF; DNA: TGTGCCAGCAGCCAAGCGGGGACTGCCGCCTACGAGCAGTACTTC
V: TRBV28; size: NA; J: TRBJ1-2; D: TRBD1; CDR3: CASSEDRGLNYGYTF; DNA: TGTGCCAGCAGCGAGGACAGGGGACTCAACTATGGCTACACCTTC
V: TRBV28; size: NA; J: TRBJ1-1; D: NA; CDR3: CASSLKGYGTEAFF; DNA: TGTGCCAGCAGTTTAAAGGGATACGGGACTGAAGCTTTCTTT
V: TRBV6-5; size: NA; J: TRBJ2-2; D: TRBD1; CDR3: CASTRDRNTGELFF; DNA: TGTGCCAGCACCCGGGACAGAAACACCGGGGAGCTGTTTTTT
V: TRBV6-5; size: NA; J: TRBJ1-5; D: NA; CDR3: CASSPWGNQPQHF; DNA: TGTGCCAGCAGTCCCTGGGGCAATCAGCCCCAGCATTTT
V: TRBV9; size: few; J: TRBJ2-7; D: NA; CDR3: CASSYDPGSTYEQYF; DNA: TGTGCCAGCAGCTATGACCCGGGTTCTACCTACGAGCAGTACTTC